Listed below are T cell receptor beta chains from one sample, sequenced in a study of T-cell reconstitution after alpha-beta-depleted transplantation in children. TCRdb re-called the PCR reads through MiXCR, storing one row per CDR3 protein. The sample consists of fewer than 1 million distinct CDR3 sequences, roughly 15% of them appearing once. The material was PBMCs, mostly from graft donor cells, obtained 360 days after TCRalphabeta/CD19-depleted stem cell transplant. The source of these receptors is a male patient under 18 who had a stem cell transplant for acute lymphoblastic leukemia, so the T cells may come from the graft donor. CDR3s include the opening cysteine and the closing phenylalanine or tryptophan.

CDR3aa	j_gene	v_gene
CASILTGFTDTQYF	TRBJ2-3	TRBV7-8
CASGGISYEQYF	TRBJ2-7	TRBV28
CASSKGLGNTEAFF	TRBJ1-1	TRBV18
CASSDAGEGTEAFF	TRBJ1-1	TRBV19
CAAGEARKGNYEQYF	TRBJ2-7	TRBV7-9
CASSLFGGSSYEQYF	TRBJ2-7	TRBV5-6
CASSLRALNTGELFF	TRBJ2-2	TRBV27
CASSSSFNQPQHF	TRBJ1-5	TRBV12-3/TRBV12-4
CASSVGTGVTEAFF	TRBJ1-1	TRBV2
CSVESGNYGYTF	TRBJ1-2	TRBV29-1
CASSLVGTGANEQFF	TRBJ2-1	TRBV5-1
CASSPNPARSSGNTIYF	TRBJ1-3	TRBV18
CSVALRLAGDGEQYF	TRBJ2-7	TRBV29-1
CASSDWASGSNEQYF	TRBJ2-7	TRBV2
CASNLRHSGPYEQYF	TRBJ2-7	TRBV5-1
CATDGRHNNQPQHF	TRBJ1-5	TRBV24-1
CAISGYSVQPQHF	TRBJ1-5	TRBV10-3
CSVSTRGDDEQFF	TRBJ2-1	TRBV29-1
CSAAAPNTEAFF	TRBJ1-1	TRBV20-1
CASSATGLGSPLHF	TRBJ1-6	TRBV6-4
CSAIQGKRTGELFF	TRBJ2-2	TRBV29-1
CASSVGETGYTGELFF	TRBJ2-2	TRBV9
CASSTNGYNEQFF	TRBJ2-1	TRBV19
CSAGRGAEANQPQHF	TRBJ1-5	TRBV29-1
CSARVHHEQFF	TRBJ2-1	TRBV20-1